What follows are 26 T cell receptor beta chains derived from one specimen sequenced in a study of cytomegalovirus exposure and HLA in healthy donors (dated by TCRdb to about 2017). The library was obtained by the immunoSEQ multiplex PCR assay. A mixture of 60 forward primers for TCR Vbeta segments and 13 reverse primers for TCR Jbeta segments was used in the multiplex PCR. TCRdb carries this immuneACCESS record with in-frame sequences only. Its versions omit some clonotypes, under half of them owing to an unresolved V gene in the studies checked, with the rest unexplained. The sample table records approximately 150,000 clones; 75% to 90% of these occur just once. The ten largest clonotypes hold 2.9% of the sample. The sample taken for sequencing was PBMCs. These receptor sequences come from a woman in her thirties in good health and CMV-seronegative.

V gene TRBV5-1 combines with J gene TRBJ2-5; D may be TRBD1 (6 bases). The V end was cut by 4 bases, the J end by 3 bases, with 10 bases between. The CDR3 spans 13 residues. Germline CDR1 reads SGHRS; CDR2 reads YFSETQ. The CDR3 is CASSPRTEETQYF. CDR3 coding DNA: TGCGCCAGCAGCCCCCGGACAGAAGAGACCCAGTACTTC.

The chain has TRBV5-1 and TRBJ2-5, with 15 positions matching TRBD2. V lost 4 bases to trimming and J lost 5 bases; unmatched junction nucleotides: 9. Germline V gene data show CDR1 as SGHRS and CDR2 as YFSETQ. The CDR3 extends over 17 amino acids. For the CDR3, the DNA is TGCGCCAGCAGCGGTGGGACTAGCGGGGGGCCGGGTGAGACCCAGTACTTC. Protein product: CASSGGTSGGPGETQYF.

The sample holds one count of this clone. The V gene is TRBV27, the J gene TRBJ2-1; 9 bases match TRBD2. V lost 6 bases, J lost 5 bases, and 8 bases stayed unmatched. The CDR3 runs to 15 residues. CDR1 MNHEY and CDR2 SMNVEV come from the germline V gene (reference sequence). In nucleotides, the CDR3 is TGTGCCAGCAGCCCCGGGCTAGCGGGGAACAATGAGCAGTTCTTC. It yields the protein CASSPGLAGNNEQFF.

V and J are TRBV7-2 and TRBJ2-3; TRBD2 aligns across 14 bases. Germline CDR1 and CDR2: SGHTA and FQGNSA. The CDR3 length is 17 residues. Unmatched junction bases numbered 7, after V lost 5 bases and J lost 3 bases. CDR3 sequence: CASSGRGTSGSTDTQYF. The DNA for the CDR3 is TGTGCCAGCAGCGGCAGGGGGACTAGCGGGAGTACAGATACGCAGTATTTT.

The chain has TRBV29-1 and TRBJ2-2; 9 positions agree with TRBD1. There are 13 residues in the CDR3. Trimming removed 7 bases from V and 4 bases from J; junction bases left unmatched: 4. Germline V gives CDR1 SQVTM, CDR2 ANQGSEA. The CDR3 region is CSAGQGPTGELFF. Here the CDR3 DNA reads TGCAGCGCCGGACAGGGGCCCACCGGGGAGCTGTTTTTT.

The chain joins TRBV6-6 to TRBJ2-5; 7 bases map to TRBD2. The V segment lost 2 bases and the J segment 5 bases; nucleotides outside the gene matches: 5. This CDR3 is built from 14 residues. Germline V gene data show CDR1 as MNHNY and CDR2 as SVGAGI (reference sequence). The CDR3 reads CASSYRGGRETQYF. DNA of the CDR3: TGTGCCAGCAGTTACAGGGGAGGGAGGGAGACCCAGTACTTC.

The chain recombines TRBV6-5 with TRBJ1-6, with D unresolved. The CDR3 totals 15 residues. V was clipped by 0 bases and J by 9 bases, with 12 bases between them. Looked up from germline, CDR1 is MNHEY and CDR2 is SVGAGI. This chain's CDR3 is CASSYSLGPGSPLHF. The CDR3 DNA sequence: TGTGCCAGCAGTTACTCGCTGGGTCCGGGTTCACCCCTCCACTTT.

The rearrangement links TRBV11-2 to TRBJ2-1, with a possible D match to TRBD2 (6 bases). V lost 2 bases, J lost 0 bases, and 11 bases lay in between. Germline CDR1 reads SGHAT; CDR2 reads FQNNGV. The CDR3 extends over 16 amino acids. The CDR3 here is CASSLSGGFSYNEQFF. The CDR3 bases are TGTGCCAGCAGCTTATCTGGGGGGTTCTCCTACAATGAGCAGTTCTTC. Variable domain in full (rest from reference TRBV11-2 and TRBJ2-1): EAGVAQSPRYKIIEKRQSVAFWCNPISGHATLYWYQQILGQGPKLLIQFQNNGVVDDSQLPKDRFSAERLKGVDSTLKIQPAKLEDSAVYLCASSLSGGFSYNEQFFGPGTRLTVL.

The chain recombines TRBV7-3 with TRBJ1-1; 7 bases are a match to TRBD1. The CDR3 contains 15 residues. Germline V gene sequence: CDR1 SGHTA, CDR2 FQGTGA. With 5 bases clipped from V and 4 bases from J, the junction kept 10 bases outside the gene matches. The CDR3 loop is CASSPDRKIRTEAFF. CDR3 bases: TGTGCCAGCAGCCCGGACAGGAAAATACGCACTGAAGCTTTCTTT.

The chain combines TRBV6-4 with TRBJ2-3; perhaps TRBD1 as D (6 bases). In germline, CDR1 is MRHNA, CDR2 SNTAGT. This CDR3 region has 14 residues. Trimming shortened V by 2 bases and J by 6 bases, and 12 bases separated the two germline ends. The CDR3 nucleotides are TGTGCCAGCAGTGACACCTACAGGGCGGATACGCAGTATTTT. It encodes CASSDTYRADTQYF.

The rearrangement uses TRBV9 and TRBJ2-7; D may be TRBD2 (5 bases). This CDR3 region has 12 residues. Trimming cost V 0 bases and J 6 bases, with 7 bases left between them. Germline V lookup: CDR1 SGDLS, CDR2 YYNGEE. The CDR3, as DNA: TGTGCCAGCAGCGTAGAGGCGGGCGAGCAGTACTTC. It codes for CASSVEAGEQYF.

J is TRBJ2-6 and V is TRBV7-2, with D possibly TRBD2 on 5 matching bases. V was cut by 5 bases and J by 0 bases, with 14 bases left in between. CDR1 and CDR2 from the germline V gene are SGHTA and FQGNSA. This CDR3 region has 17 residues. CDR3 loop: CASSQTVEVSGANVLTF. The CDR3 bases are TGTGCCAGCAGCCAAACAGTGGAGGTCTCTGGGGCCAACGTCCTGACTTTC.

The chain has TRBV5-6 and TRBJ1-1; no reliable D call. CDR1 is SGHDT and CDR2 is YYEEEE in the germline V gene. The CDR3 is 16 residues long. The V end was cut by 2 bases, the J end by 4 bases, with 18 bases between. CDR3 amino acids: CASSFLGGSRLTEAFF. The CDR3 region has the DNA TGTGCCAGCAGCTTTTTAGGTGGGAGCCGGCTCACTGAAGCTTTCTTT. Full variable domain (rest looked up from reference TRBV5-6 and TRBJ1-1): DAGVTQSPTHLIKTRGQQVTLRCSPKSGHDTVSWYQQALGQGPQFIFQYYEEEERQRGNFPDRFSGHQFPNYSSELNVNALLLGDSALYLCASSFLGGSRLTEAFFGQGTRLTVV.

This clone occurred once. The chain couples TRBV7-9 to TRBJ2-5; a weak D match, TRBD2 (5 bases). Germline V CDR1 and CDR2: SEHNR, FQNEAQ (reference sequence). Trimming removed 10 bases at V and 2 bases at J, with 11 bases between. This CDR3 region has 12 residues. The CDR3 is CATRGQQETQYF. The CDR3 nucleotides are TGTGCCACCCGAGGGCAGCAAGAGACCCAGTACTTC.

The rearrangement links TRBV18 to TRBJ2-4; a weak D match, TRBD2 (5 bases). Germline CDR1 and CDR2: KGHSH and LQKENI. This CDR3 contains 13 residues. Trimming removed 3 bases at V and 9 bases at J, with 12 bases between. The CDR3 loop reads CASSPGNRGIQYF. The CDR3 region has the DNA TGTGCCAGCTCACCCGGGAACCGGGGCATTCAGTACTTC.

The genes are TRBV30 and TRBJ1-6; D gene uncertain. CDR3 length: 11 amino acids. Trimming took 4 bases from V and 7 from J, leaving 5 bases between them. Germline CDR1 GTSNPN, CDR2 SVGIG (reference sequence). Here the CDR3 DNA reads TGTGCCTGGATGGCCAATTCACCCCTCCACTTT. Translating it yields CAWMANSPLHF. Variable domain in full (rest from reference TRBV30 and TRBJ1-6): SQTIHQWPATLVQPVGSPLSLECTVEGTSNPNLYWYRQAAGRGLQLLFYSVGIGQISSEVPQNLSASRPQDRQFILSSKKLLLSDSGFYLCAWMANSPLHFGNGTRLTVT.

This sequence joins TRBV14 and TRBJ1-4; 7 bases match TRBD1. Germline CDR1 SGHDN, CDR2 FVKESK. V lost 0 bases, J lost 6 bases, and 7 bases stayed unmatched. The CDR3 has 16 amino acids. The CDR3 protein is CASSQDRGIVDEKLFF. In nucleotides, the CDR3 is TGTGCCAGCAGCCAAGACAGGGGGATTGTGGATGAAAAACTGTTTTTT.

The rearrangement uses TRBV11-2 and TRBJ2-4, with 7 nucleotides matching TRBD2. V was pared by 3 bases and J by 15 bases, with 11 bases of the junction left unmatched. CDR3 length: 13 amino acids. The germline V gene has CDR1 SGHAT and CDR2 FQNNGV. CDR3 residues: CASSLSGMGFGYF. In DNA, the CDR3 is TGTGCCAGCAGCTTGAGCGGGATGGGTTTCGGGTACTTC.

CDR3 residues: CATSRDRGSSYYGYTF. The CDR3, as DNA: TGTGCCACCAGCAGAGATCGGGGTTCATCATACTATGGCTACACCTTC. The gene calls are TRBV15 and TRBJ1-2; no reliable D call. The germline V gene encodes CDR1 LNHNV and CDR2 YYDKDF (reference sequence). Trimming took off 0 bases at V and 3 bases at J, with 14 bases between the two ends. CDR3 size: 16 residues.

The chain is built from TRBV11-2 and TRBJ2-7; TRBD1 agrees at 8 bases. Germline lookup yields CDR1 SGHAT and CDR2 FQNNGV. V was pared by 6 bases and J by 0 bases, with 7 bases of the junction left unmatched. CDR3 length: 15 residues. CDR3 amino acids: CASRDRGPLSYEQYF. For the CDR3, the DNA is TGTGCCAGCAGAGACAGGGGCCCCCTCTCCTACGAGCAGTACTTC.

V is TRBV7-9 and J is TRBJ2-3; D call uncertain. The germline V gene has CDR1 SEHNR and CDR2 FQNEAQ (reference sequence). The CDR3 runs to 14 residues. The V and J ends lost 3 bases and 2 bases respectively, with 9 bases between them. CDR3 sequence (DNA): TGTGCCAGCAGCTTTAATCCGGTCACAGATACGCAGTATTTT. Translation gives CASSFNPVTDTQYF.

V gene TRBV27 combines with J gene TRBJ2-7; 8 bases are a match to TRBD1. The germline gives CDR1 MNHEY, CDR2 SMNVEV (reference sequence). Trimming took 5 bases from V and 3 from J; bases not matched to a gene: 12. This CDR3 has 16 amino acids. This CDR3 reads CASSHPPRQGSYEQYF. CDR3 nucleotides: TGTGCCAGCAGTCACCCTCCTAGACAGGGGAGCTACGAGCAGTACTTC.

The chain joins TRBV7-2 to TRBJ2-7; 8 positions match TRBD2. The V segment lost 1 base and the J segment 6 bases; nucleotides outside the gene matches: 5. The CDR3 extends over 14 amino acids. Germline CDR1 is SGHTA and CDR2 is FQGNSA. CDR3: CASSLVAGNSEQYF. CDR3 coding DNA: TGTGCCAGCAGCTTAGTAGCGGGGAACTCCGAGCAGTACTTC.

In regard to this clone: A read error is likely, as this CDR3 ends without the conserved phenylalanine or tryptophan. This rearrangement joins TRBV27 to TRBJ2-7; tentative D call: TRBD2 (5 bases). V lost 5 bases to trimming and J lost 3 bases, with 14 bases between them. The germline V gene has CDR1 MNHEY and CDR2 SMNVEV (reference sequence). The CDR3 consists of 14 residues. CDR3 loop: CASSPGSAGYEQYL. In DNA, the CDR3 is TGTGCCAGCAGTCCGGGTTCCGCGGGCTACGAGCAGTACCTC.

The V call is TRBV4-2, the J call TRBJ2-7, with D unresolved. This CDR3 spans 15 amino acids. Germline V gives CDR1 LGHNA, CDR2 YNFKEQ. Trimming left V 0 bases short and J 1 base short, with 10 bases between. The CDR3 DNA is TGTGCCAGCAGCCAAGAGGCAGGATCGTCCTACGAGCAGTACTTC. The encoded protein is CASSQEAGSSYEQYF.

The chain couples TRBV10-1 to TRBJ2-5; D may be TRBD1 (5 bases). V was shortened by 3 bases and J by 7 bases, with 12 bases between the two germline ends. The germline V gene has CDR1 WNHNN and CDR2 SYGVQD (reference sequence). This CDR3 spans 13 amino acids. CDR3 region: CASSESGLGTQYF. DNA for the CDR3: TGCGCCAGCAGTGAATCAGGGTTGGGGACCCAGTACTTC.